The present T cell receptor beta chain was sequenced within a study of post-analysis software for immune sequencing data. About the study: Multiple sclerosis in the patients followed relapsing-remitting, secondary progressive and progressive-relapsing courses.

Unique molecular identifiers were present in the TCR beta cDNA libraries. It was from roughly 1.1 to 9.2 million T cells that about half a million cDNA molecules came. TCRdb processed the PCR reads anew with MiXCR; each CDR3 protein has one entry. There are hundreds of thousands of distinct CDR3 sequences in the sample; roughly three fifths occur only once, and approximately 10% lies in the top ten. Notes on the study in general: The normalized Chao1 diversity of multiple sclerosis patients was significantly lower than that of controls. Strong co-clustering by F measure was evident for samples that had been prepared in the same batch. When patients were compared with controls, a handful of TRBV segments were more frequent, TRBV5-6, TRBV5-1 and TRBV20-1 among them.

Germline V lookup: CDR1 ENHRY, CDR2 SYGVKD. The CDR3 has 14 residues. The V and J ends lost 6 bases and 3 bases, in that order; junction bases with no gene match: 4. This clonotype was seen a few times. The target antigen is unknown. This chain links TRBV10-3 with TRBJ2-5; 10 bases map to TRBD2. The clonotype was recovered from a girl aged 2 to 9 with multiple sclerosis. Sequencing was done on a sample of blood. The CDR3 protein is CAISHGLAEETQYF. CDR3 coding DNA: TGTGCCATCAGCCACGGACTAGCGGAAGAGACCCAGTACTTC.